This TCR beta chain comes out of a study of cytomegalovirus exposure and HLA in healthy donors. About the research overall: The early release's HLA-typed donors yielded 65 million to 85 million unique TCRs.

Healthy people donating bone marrow made up the donors. Amplification used 60 Vbeta primers and 13 Jbeta primers. Only in-frame clones appear in the TCRdb table, and some are missing; sequencing was by immunoSEQ multiplex PCR. Here the sample spans about 60,000 clones, 70% to 80% being singletons. Per the germline V gene, CDR1 is MNHEY and CDR2 is SVGAGI. The J segment lost 4 bases and the V segment lost 5 bases, leaving 8 bases of the junction unmatched. This CDR3 is built from 14 residues. Comment on this clone: Antigen: not known.

Findings and caveats of the study: Most subjects had HLA-A and HLA-B alleles reportedly predicted accurately by TCR beta sequences. Judged likely to be a sequencing artifact was a cluster of highly shared sequence variants.

This receptor was obtained from a woman aged 55-75 years in good health and CMV-seropositive. The specimen sequenced was PBMCs. The rearrangement links TRBV6-5 to TRBJ2-7; 7 positions agree with TRBD1. The CDR3 sequence: CASSQRQGSYEQYF. The CDR3 region has the DNA TGTGCCAGCAGTCAGAGACAGGGCTCGTACGAGCAGTACTTC.